What follows is one T cell receptor beta chain and its context. The entry originates in a study of blood T cell repertoires in COVID-19. As for the study in general: The United States, Italy and Spain provided the acute and convalescent COVID-19 samples. The cDNA or gDNA used as material had been derived from T cells, B-cell-depleted T cells, or PBMCs.

There are 13 residues in the CDR3. Trimming removed 5 bases at V and 4 bases at J, with 12 bases between. Germline loops: CDR1 SGHVS, CDR2 FQNEAQ. Authors' data handling: Estimated nucleated cell counts came from reference gene primer amplification. Libraries were prepared by immunoSEQ multiplex PCR; TCRdb keeps only in-frame clonotypes and omits some of them. Clone size and the V and J calls come from that table; the DNA yielded D and trimming. In the table there are about 350,000 clones, around 91% of which are singletons. Sequencing used peripheral blood. This chain connects TRBV7-8 to TRBJ2-7, with a tentative D call TRBD1 (6 bases). The source of this sequence is a woman younger than 30 who had recovered from COVID-19. The CDR3 loop is CASSRGTGYEQYV. The DNA for the CDR3 is TGTGCCAGCAGCCGGGGAACAGGGTACGAGCAGTACGTC.